The 30 T cell receptor beta chains presented below share a single source sample, sequenced in a study of cytomegalovirus exposure and HLA in healthy donors. The PCR had 60 Vbeta and 13 Jbeta primers. Assay: immunoSEQ multiplex PCR; the TCRdb copy retains only in-frame clones and omits some. The sample carries approximately 150,000 clones, around 78% recorded once. The sample consisted of PBMCs. The receptor set was obtained from a woman aged 45 to 65 in good health and CMV-seropositive.

This clone has only a few counts. V gene TRBV28 combines with J gene TRBJ2-5; no clear D. Germline assignment: CDR1 MDHEN and CDR2 SYDVKM. CDR3 length: 13 amino acids. Trimming shortened V by 6 bases and J by 5 bases, and 13 bases separated the two germline ends. CDR3: CASSSGLYETQYF. The DNA for the CDR3 is TGTGCCAGCAGCTCCGGGTTATATGAGACCCAGTACTTC.

The chain recombines TRBV5-1 with TRBJ2-7; D uncertain. Germline V gene sequence: CDR1 SGHRS, CDR2 YFSETQ. Trimming shortened V by 2 bases and J by 4 bases, and 7 bases separated the two germline ends. This CDR3 comprises 12 residues. CDR3 sequence: CASSLNRYEQYF. The CDR3 DNA reads as TGCGCCAGCAGCTTAAATCGGTACGAGCAGTACTTC.

This clone has more than one count but fewer than ten. The chain joins TRBV5-4 to TRBJ1-6; D is perhaps TRBD1 (5 bases). Trimming shortened V by 4 bases and J by 6 bases, and 11 bases separated the two germline ends. From germline, CDR1 is SGHNT and CDR2 YYREEE (reference sequence). The CDR3 consists of 14 residues. The chain's CDR3 is CASSPRERNSPLHF. CDR3 nucleotide sequence: TGTGCCAGCAGCCCCAGGGAACGTAATTCACCCCTCCACTTT.

This clone was counted only a few times. V usage is TRBV27 and J usage is TRBJ1-5; possible D gene TRBD1, 6 bases. V was shortened by 3 bases and J by 0 bases, with 9 bases between the two germline ends. Germline V gene data show CDR1 as MNHEY and CDR2 as SMNVEV (reference sequence). CDR3 length: 15 amino acids. For the CDR3, the DNA is TGTGCCAGCAGTTTGGGACATCCTAGCAATCAGCCCCAGCATTTT. This gives the protein CASSLGHPSNQPQHF.

The chain carries TRBV19 and TRBJ2-1; 10 bases agree with TRBD1. This CDR3 region has 19 residues. V was clipped by 4 bases and J by 1 base; unmatched bases: 13. The germline V gene encodes CDR1 LNHDA and CDR2 SQIVND (reference sequence). The CDR3 protein is CASSTPGQGTRRSYNEQFF. The DNA for the CDR3 is TGTGCCAGTAGTACACCGGGACAGGGGACCCGGAGATCCTACAATGAGCAGTTCTTC. Full variable domain (rest looked up from reference TRBV19 and TRBJ2-1): DGGITQSPKYLFRKEGQNVTLSCEQNLNHDAMYWYRQDPGQGLRLIYYSQIVNDFQKGDIAEGYSVSREKKESFPLTVTSAQKNPTAFYLCASSTPGQGTRRSYNEQFFGPGTRLTVL.

The genes are TRBV5-6 and TRBJ2-5; 15 nucleotides agree with TRBD2. CDR1 is SGHDT, CDR2 YYEEEE, per germline. Trimming took 4 bases from V and 5 from J; bases not matched to a gene: 6. The CDR3 runs 16 residues. DNA of the CDR3: TGTGCCAGCAGCCTGGGACTAGCGGGGGGCTGGGAGACCCAGTACTTC. Protein product: CASSLGLAGGWETQYF.

The chain joins TRBV11-2 to TRBJ2-1, with TRBD2 matching over 11 bases. Trimming at V came to 4 bases and at J to 5 bases, leaving 4 bases not matched to a gene. The CDR3 runs 15 residues. The germline V gene encodes CDR1 SGHAT and CDR2 FQNNGV. The CDR3 region is CASSSRLAGNNEQFF. For the CDR3, the DNA is TGTGCCAGCAGCTCCCGACTAGCGGGGAACAATGAGCAGTTCTTC.

J is TRBJ2-7 and V is TRBV2; 7 bases line up with TRBD1. The CDR3 is 13 residues long. V shed 7 bases, J shed 1 base, and the junction held 4 bases outside the gene matches. CDR1 and CDR2 from the germline V gene are SNHLY and FYNNEI. CDR3 region: CASTGTESYEQYF. Written as DNA, the CDR3 is TGTGCCAGCACCGGGACAGAATCCTACGAGCAGTACTTC.

This chain joins TRBV14 and TRBJ2-3; 14 nucleotides agree with TRBD2. V trimming: 3 bases; J trimming: 6 bases; junction bases outside the gene matches: 2. Germline-derived CDR1 and CDR2 are SGHDN and FVKESK. This CDR3 is built from 15 residues. The CDR3 DNA reads as TGTGCCAGCAGCCACGGACTAGCGGGGGGCGATACGCAGTATTTT. It codes for CASSHGLAGGDTQYF.

This chain links TRBV9 with TRBJ2-2, with unresolved D. CDR1 and CDR2 (germline): SGDLS, YYNGEE. Trimming cost V 1 base and J 2 bases, with 3 bases left between them. This CDR3 spans 13 amino acids. CDR3 sequence (DNA): TGTGCCAGCAGCGTACATAACACCGGGGAGCTGTTTTTT. Translated, it gives CASSVHNTGELFF.

This clone turned up a few times. This chain joins TRBV7-9 and TRBJ1-3; 7 bases are shared with TRBD1. The V segment lost 1 base and the J segment 3 bases; nucleotides outside the gene matches: 12. Per the germline V gene, CDR1 is SEHNR and CDR2 is FQNEAQ (reference sequence). This CDR3 has 18 amino acids. The DNA for the CDR3 is TGTGCCAGCAGCTTAGGAGGGACAGCTAGACAAGGTGGAAACACCATATATTTT. This sequence encodes CASSLGGTARQGGNTIYF.

The CDR3 spells CASSADGTGINGYTF. The CDR3 bases are TGCGCCAGCAGCGCGGACGGGACAGGGATTAATGGCTACACCTTC. The rearrangement uses TRBV5-1 and TRBJ1-2, with TRBD1 matching 9 bases. CDR3 length: 15 residues. V shed 4 bases and J 6 bases; nucleotides not matched to a gene: 10. Germline V gene data show CDR1 as SGHRS and CDR2 as YFSETQ. The full variable domain, its missing parts supplied by reference TRBV5-1 and TRBJ1-2, is KAGVTQTPRYLIKTRGQQVTLSCSPISGHRSVSWYQQTPGQGLQFLFEYFSETQRNKGNFPGRFSGRQFSNSRSEMNVSTLELGDSALYLCASSADGTGINGYTFGSGTRLTVV.

This clone was detected a few times. V usage is TRBV7-2 and J usage is TRBJ2-5; TRBD2 matches 9 bases. Looked up from germline, CDR1 is SGHTA and CDR2 is FQGNSA. The trim removed 3 bases at V and 14 bases at J, leaving 7 bases unmatched. The CDR3 has 12 residues. The CDR3 spells CASSFPGTSPYF. The CDR3 coding sequence is TGTGCCAGCAGCTTTCCGGGGACTAGCCCTTACTTC. The variable domain in full, completed from reference TRBV7-2 and TRBJ2-5, reads GAGVSQSPSNKVTEKGKDVELRCDPISGHTALYWYRQSLGQGLEFLIYFQGNSAPDKSGLPSDRFSAERTGGSVSTLTIQRTQQEDSAVYLCASSFPGTSPYFGPGTRLLVL.

The chain is built from TRBV18 and TRBJ2-2, with TRBD1 as a possible D gene (5 bases). Trimming left V 5 bases short and J 11 bases short, with 15 bases between. Germline CDR1 reads KGHSH; CDR2 reads LQKENI. There are 13 residues in the CDR3. This CDR3 is CASSMDTTGELFF. In nucleotides, the CDR3 is TGTGCCAGCTCAATGGACACCACAGGAGAGCTGTTTTTT.

This CDR3 is CASSLGRTRTEAFF. The CDR3 nucleotides read TGTGCCAGCAGCTTAGGCCGGACTCGCACTGAAGCTTTCTTT. The J gene is TRBJ1-1, the V gene TRBV13; D ambiguous. Looked up from germline, CDR1 is PRHDT and CDR2 is FYEKMQ (reference sequence). The V end lost 0 bases, the J end lost 4 bases, and 9 bases lay between the germline ends. The CDR3 is made up of 14 amino acids.

V usage is TRBV4-1 and J usage is TRBJ2-2, with TRBD1 matching over 8 bases. The V gene's germline CDR1 is MGHRA and CDR2 YSYEKL. The junction had 9 bases not matched to a gene; V was cut back by 0 bases and J by 6 bases. The CDR3 is 17 amino acids. In nucleotides, the CDR3 is TGCGCCAGCAGCCAAGATTTGAGCCAGGGGGCCGCCGGGGAGCTGTTTTTT. Translation: CASSQDLSQGAAGELFF.

V usage is TRBV2 and J usage is TRBJ2-5; unclear D gene. The CDR3 runs 13 residues. Trimming removed 2 bases at V and 6 bases at J, with 10 bases between. Germline V gene sequence: CDR1 SNHLY, CDR2 FYNNEI. In DNA, the CDR3 is TGTGCCAGCAGTGAACATCAGTTCCAGACCCAGTACTTC. Protein sequence: CASSEHQFQTQYF.

This clone came up once. This chain uses TRBV6-1 with TRBJ1-6; 7 nucleotides agree with TRBD1. Germline CDR1 MNHNS, CDR2 SASEGT. The ends lost 3 bases at V and 7 bases at J; junction bases unmatched: 6. The CDR3 spans 15 residues. The CDR3: CASSDYRGGNSPLHF. CDR3 nucleotides: TGTGCCAGCAGTGATTACAGGGGTGGAAATTCACCCCTCCACTTT.

This chain's CDR3 is CASSQGQYYQPQHF. The DNA for the CDR3 is TGTGCCAGCAGCCAGGGCCAGTACTATCAGCCCCAGCATTTT. The chain recombines TRBV5-6 with TRBJ1-5, with D possibly matching TRBD1 (5 bases). The CDR3 has 14 amino acids. Per the germline V gene, CDR1 is SGHDT and CDR2 is YYEEEE. Trimming cost V 4 bases and J 5 bases, with 13 bases left between them.

The chain has TRBV19 and TRBJ2-5; 7 bases fit TRBD2. Germline V gene data show CDR1 as LNHDA and CDR2 as SQIVND (reference sequence). Trimming took 3 bases from V and 4 from J; bases not matched to a gene: 5. There are 14 residues in the CDR3. The CDR3 sequence is CASSILAEGETQYF. CDR3 nucleotides: TGTGCCAGTAGTATCCTAGCGGAGGGAGAGACCCAGTACTTC.

This chain links TRBV29-1 with TRBJ1-2, with 9 bases fitting TRBD1. V lost 0 bases, J lost 4 bases, and 6 bases stayed unmatched. The CDR3 length is 15 residues. CDR1 and CDR2 from the germline V gene are SQVTM and ANQGSEA. Here the CDR3 reads CSVEEKQGAGYGYTF. In DNA, the CDR3 is TGCAGCGTTGAAGAAAAACAGGGGGCTGGCTATGGCTACACCTTC.

The V and J genes are TRBV6-1 and TRBJ2-7; weak D call: TRBD1 (6 bases). The CDR3 spans 14 residues. Trimming cost V 5 bases and J 6 bases, with 17 bases left between them. Germline values: CDR1 MNHNS, CDR2 SASEGT. The CDR3: CASSNTAGVGEQYF. CDR3 DNA sequence: TGTGCCAGCAGTAATACCGCAGGGGTTGGCGAGCAGTACTTC.

V is TRBV30 and J is TRBJ2-3; perhaps TRBD2 as D (6 bases). The V gene's germline CDR1 is GTSNPN and CDR2 SVGIG (reference sequence). The CDR3 contains 11 residues. V lost 7 bases, J lost 4 bases, and 9 bases lay in between. In nucleotides, the CDR3 is TGTGCCTATAGCGGCGCAGATACGCAGTATTTT. As protein: CAYSGADTQYF.

V usage is TRBV27 and J usage is TRBJ1-2, with 7 bases lining up with TRBD1. The CDR3 totals 14 residues. V trimming: 1 base; J trimming: 3 bases; junction bases outside the gene matches: 2. Per the germline V gene, CDR1 is MNHEY and CDR2 is SMNVEV (reference sequence). The CDR3 nucleotides read TGTGCCAGCAGTTTATTCGGACAGGACTATGGCTACACCTTC. As protein: CASSLFGQDYGYTF.

This clone was seen a handful of times. The V and J genes are TRBV6-1 and TRBJ1-6, with D unclear. V gave up 7 bases and J gave up 8 bases, with 15 bases separating them. The CDR3 runs 14 residues. Germline-derived CDR1 and CDR2 are MNHNS and SASEGT. The CDR3 DNA follows: TGTGCCAGCACCGTCCACCCCGAGGATTCACCCCTCCACTTT. Residues: CASTVHPEDSPLHF.

The chain carries TRBV27 and TRBJ1-1, with unresolved D. The CDR3 has 13 amino acids. CDR1 and CDR2 (germline): MNHEY, SMNVEV (reference sequence). Deletions cut 2 bases from V and 1 base from J, with 5 bases between. DNA for the CDR3: TGTGCCAGCAGTTTACGGAGGAACACTGAAGCTTTCTTT. This codes for CASSLRRNTEAFF.

The chain links TRBV10-3 to TRBJ1-4; D gene unclear. Per the germline V gene, CDR1 is ENHRY and CDR2 is SYGVKD. The CDR3 extends over 13 amino acids. V was cut by 6 bases and J by 4 bases, with 9 bases left in between. CDR3: CAISPRLNEKLFF. CDR3 nucleotide sequence: TGTGCCATCAGCCCCCGACTTAATGAAAAACTGTTTTTT.

V gene TRBV5-4 combines with J gene TRBJ2-7; 7 nucleotides match TRBD1. The germline gives CDR1 SGHNT, CDR2 YYREEE (reference sequence). The CDR3 runs to 14 residues. V trimming: 2 bases; J trimming: 1 base; junction bases outside the gene matches: 3. Here the CDR3 reads CASSLRQGSYEQYF. The CDR3 DNA reads as TGTGCCAGCAGCTTACGACAGGGATCCTACGAGCAGTACTTC. Supplemented by reference TRBV5-4 and TRBJ2-7, the full variable domain reads ETGVTQSPTHLIKTRGQQVTLRCSSQSGHNTVSWYQQALGQGPQFIFQYYREEENGRGNFPPRFSGLQFPNYSSELNVNALELDDSALYLCASSLRQGSYEQYFGPGTRLTVT.

V usage is TRBV5-1 and J usage is TRBJ1-1, with 11 positions matching TRBD1. This CDR3 has 17 amino acids. The ends lost 4 bases at V and 1 base at J; junction bases unmatched: 9. CDR1 is SGHRS, CDR2 YFSETQ, per germline. The CDR3 loop is CASSNGQGAVRNTEAFF. The CDR3 DNA reads as TGCGCCAGCAGCAATGGACAGGGGGCCGTCAGGAACACTGAAGCTTTCTTT.

J is TRBJ1-3 and V is TRBV6-6; D is undetermined. Trimming took 4 bases from V and 1 from J, leaving 8 bases between them. The CDR3 is 14 residues long. Germline V lookup: CDR1 MNHNY, CDR2 SVGAGI (reference sequence). Written as DNA, the CDR3 is TGTGCCAGCAGTTCGCCCGGGTCTGGAAACACCATATATTTT. It yields the protein CASSSPGSGNTIYF.